A selection of T cell receptor beta chains follows, all from one sample in a study of glioma-infiltrating T cells. Via MiXCR, TCRdb re-called the multiplex PCR reads, giving one row per CDR3 protein. The sample holds tens of thousands of distinct CDR3 sequences, around 23% seen once. Sequencing was carried out using glioma tissue, nonneoplastic brain tissue, or PBMCs (not recorded which). The receptors stem from a human donor with low-grade glioma or glioblastoma, undergoing nonglioma brain surgery, or in good health (not recorded which). Both conserved end residues are trimmed from each CDR3. Not every row has a clone size; where given, it reads once, few, many or a size class.

clone_size: many
v_call: TRBV6-1
cdr3_aa: ASRLLTGGKQETQY

clone_size: .
v_call: TRBV29-1
cdr3_aa: SVEPGQGSGYT

clone_size: many
v_call: TRBV2
cdr3_aa: ASRVQALDEQF

clone_size: once
v_call: TRBV20-1
cdr3_aa: SAPLSYNEQF

clone_size: many
v_call: TRBV6-1
cdr3_aa: ASALGVTYEQY

clone_size: .
v_call: TRBV19
cdr3_aa: ASSIGTGGASDYGYT

clone_size: many
v_call: TRBV2
cdr3_aa: ASTLGPRTANEQF

clone_size: many
v_call: TRBV18
cdr3_aa: ASSLGLSNEQF

clone_size: .
v_call: TRBV4-2
cdr3_aa: ASSRGTRTSYEQY

clone_size: .
v_call: TRBV20-1
cdr3_aa: TAGTGMEGYT

clone_size: many
v_call: TRBV7-2
cdr3_aa: ASSSRQGRTDTQY

clone_size: many
v_call: TRBV28
cdr3_aa: ASSLRRGWETQY

clone_size: many
v_call: TRBV29-1
cdr3_aa: SVVFLNTEAF

clone_size: few
v_call: TRBV12-3/TRBV12-4
cdr3_aa: ASSNRPLASGTEAF

clone_size: many
v_call: TRBV18
cdr3_aa: ASSPPGLAGGYEQY

clone_size: many
v_call: TRBV6-5
cdr3_aa: ASSYLARDEQF

clone_size: few
v_call: TRBV5-1
cdr3_aa: ASSLDRGRDTQY

clone_size: many
v_call: TRBV6-1
cdr3_aa: ASSWTQGTGNTIY

clone_size: few
v_call: TRBV7-8
cdr3_aa: ASSYFQVNTEAF

clone_size: many
v_call: TRBV20-1
cdr3_aa: SADGTGGPSYNEQF

clone_size: many
v_call: TRBV6-1
cdr3_aa: ASSVVREHYEQY

clone_size: many
v_call: TRBV25-1
cdr3_aa: ASSRSTDTQY

clone_size: many
v_call: TRBV6-1
cdr3_aa: ASSEYWRSTEAF

clone_size: many
v_call: TRBV10-3
cdr3_aa: AISESKSYRNNGQPQH

clone_size: many
v_call: TRBV7-6
cdr3_aa: ASSLTGQGYTEAF

clone_size: few
v_call: TRBV7-9
cdr3_aa: ASSSVGRGHNEQF

clone_size: many
v_call: TRBV27
cdr3_aa: ASSPGIAQRFPTDTQY

clone_size: many
v_call: TRBV29-1
cdr3_aa: SVETPGRQETQY

clone_size: few
v_call: TRBV19
cdr3_aa: ASIAGQGQGNTIY

clone_size: many
v_call: TRBV4-1
cdr3_aa: ASSQAGSKEGTQY

clone_size: few
v_call: TRBV3-1
cdr3_aa: ASSQPSTGTYEQY

clone_size: many
v_call: TRBV18
cdr3_aa: ASSPRSVSSTDTQY

clone_size: many
v_call: TRBV6-1
cdr3_aa: ASSPTGQGTYEQY